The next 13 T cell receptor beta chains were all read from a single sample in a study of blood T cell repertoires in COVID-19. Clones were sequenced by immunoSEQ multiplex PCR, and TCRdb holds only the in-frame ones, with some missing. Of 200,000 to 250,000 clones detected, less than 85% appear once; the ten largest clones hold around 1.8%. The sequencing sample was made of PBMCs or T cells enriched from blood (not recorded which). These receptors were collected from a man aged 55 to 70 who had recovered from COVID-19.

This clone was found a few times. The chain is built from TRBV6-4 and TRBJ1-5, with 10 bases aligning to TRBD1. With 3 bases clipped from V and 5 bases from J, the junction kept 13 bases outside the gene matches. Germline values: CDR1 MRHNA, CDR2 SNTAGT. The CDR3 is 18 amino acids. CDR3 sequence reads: CASSEASSETGGYQPQHF. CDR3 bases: TGTGCCAGCAGTGAAGCAAGTTCCGAGACAGGGGGCTATCAGCCCCAGCATTTT.

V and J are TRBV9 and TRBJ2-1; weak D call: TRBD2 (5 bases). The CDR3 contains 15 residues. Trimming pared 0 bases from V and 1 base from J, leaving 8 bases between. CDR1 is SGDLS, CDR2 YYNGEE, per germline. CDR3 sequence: CASSVGGLSYNEQFF. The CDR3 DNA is TGTGCCAGCAGCGTAGGCGGACTGTCCTACAATGAGCAGTTCTTC.

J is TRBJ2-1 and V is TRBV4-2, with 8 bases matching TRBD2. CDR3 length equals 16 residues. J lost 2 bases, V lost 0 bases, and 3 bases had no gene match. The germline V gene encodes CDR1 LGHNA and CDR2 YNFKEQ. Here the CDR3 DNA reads TGTGCCAGCAGCCAAGAGAGCGGGGGCCCCTACAATGAGCAGTTCTTC. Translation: CASSQESGGPYNEQFF.

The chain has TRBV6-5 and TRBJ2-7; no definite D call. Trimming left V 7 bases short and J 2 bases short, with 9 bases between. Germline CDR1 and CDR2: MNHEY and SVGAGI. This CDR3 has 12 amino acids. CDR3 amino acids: CASTGHTYEQYF. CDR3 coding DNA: TGTGCCAGCACGGGTCATACCTACGAGCAGTACTTC.

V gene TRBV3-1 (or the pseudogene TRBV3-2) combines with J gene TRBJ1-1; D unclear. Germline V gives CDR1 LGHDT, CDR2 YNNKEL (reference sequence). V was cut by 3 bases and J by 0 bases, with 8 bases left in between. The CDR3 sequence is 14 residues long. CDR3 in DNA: TGTGCCAGCAGCCAGATGGCCTTGAACACTGAAGCTTTCTTT. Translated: CASSQMALNTEAFF.

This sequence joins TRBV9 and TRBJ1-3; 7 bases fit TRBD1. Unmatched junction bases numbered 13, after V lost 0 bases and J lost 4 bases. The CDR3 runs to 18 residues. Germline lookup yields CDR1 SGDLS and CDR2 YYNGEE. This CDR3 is CASSVGSWTGFRGNTIYF. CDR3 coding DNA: TGTGCCAGCAGCGTAGGTTCCTGGACAGGCTTCAGGGGAAACACCATATATTTT.

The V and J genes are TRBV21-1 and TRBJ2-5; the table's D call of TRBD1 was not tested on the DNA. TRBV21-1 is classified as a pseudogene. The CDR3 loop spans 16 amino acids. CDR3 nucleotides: TGTGCCAGCAGCAACTTCCAGGGGGCGCTGGGAGAGACCCAGTACTTC. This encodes CASSNFQGALGETQYF.

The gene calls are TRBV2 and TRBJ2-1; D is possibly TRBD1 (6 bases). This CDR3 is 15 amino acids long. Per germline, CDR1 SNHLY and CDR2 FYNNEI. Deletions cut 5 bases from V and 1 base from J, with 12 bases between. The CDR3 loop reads CASSLQGVSYNEQFF. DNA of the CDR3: TGTGCCAGCAGTTTACAGGGAGTGTCCTACAATGAGCAGTTCTTC.

In DNA, the CDR3 is TGTGCCAGCAGCTCAAGGAGGCCAAGCACAGATACGCAGTATTTT. Its protein is CASSSRRPSTDTQYF. The chain is built from TRBV11-3 and TRBJ2-3; a possible D gene is TRBD2 (5 bases). CDR1 and CDR2 from the germline V gene are SGHNT and YENEEA. CDR3 length equals 15 residues. Deletions cut 4 bases from V and 0 bases from J, with 11 bases between.

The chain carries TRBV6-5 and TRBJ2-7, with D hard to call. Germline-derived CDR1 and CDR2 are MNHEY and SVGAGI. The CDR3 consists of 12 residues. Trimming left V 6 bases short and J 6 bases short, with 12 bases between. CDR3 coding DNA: TGTGCCAGCAGCCAGTACCGAGGCGAGCAGTACTTC. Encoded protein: CASSQYRGEQYF.

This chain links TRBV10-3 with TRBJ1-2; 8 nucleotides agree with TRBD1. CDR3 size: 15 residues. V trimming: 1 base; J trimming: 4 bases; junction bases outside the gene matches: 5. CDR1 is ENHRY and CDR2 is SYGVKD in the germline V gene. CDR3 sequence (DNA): TGTGCCATCAGTGAGTTAGGACAGGGCGGCTATGGCTACACCTTC. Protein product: CAISELGQGGYGYTF.

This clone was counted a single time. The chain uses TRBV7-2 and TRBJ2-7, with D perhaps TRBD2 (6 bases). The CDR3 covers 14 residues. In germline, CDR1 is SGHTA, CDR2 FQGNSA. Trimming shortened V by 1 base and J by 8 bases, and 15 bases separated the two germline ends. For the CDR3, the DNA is TGTGCCAGCAGCTTAGGCGGGACGCAAAATCAGCAGTACTTC. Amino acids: CASSLGGTQNQQYF.

The CDR3 DNA reads as TGTGCCAGCAGCTTAGCGACAGGCTATGGCTACACCTTC. Translation: CASSLATGYGYTF. This chain links TRBV7-6 with TRBJ1-2; D is possibly TRBD1 (6 bases). V was clipped by 0 bases and J by 4 bases, with 6 bases between them. Germline V gene data show CDR1 as SGHVS and CDR2 as FNYEAQ. This CDR3 spans 13 amino acids.